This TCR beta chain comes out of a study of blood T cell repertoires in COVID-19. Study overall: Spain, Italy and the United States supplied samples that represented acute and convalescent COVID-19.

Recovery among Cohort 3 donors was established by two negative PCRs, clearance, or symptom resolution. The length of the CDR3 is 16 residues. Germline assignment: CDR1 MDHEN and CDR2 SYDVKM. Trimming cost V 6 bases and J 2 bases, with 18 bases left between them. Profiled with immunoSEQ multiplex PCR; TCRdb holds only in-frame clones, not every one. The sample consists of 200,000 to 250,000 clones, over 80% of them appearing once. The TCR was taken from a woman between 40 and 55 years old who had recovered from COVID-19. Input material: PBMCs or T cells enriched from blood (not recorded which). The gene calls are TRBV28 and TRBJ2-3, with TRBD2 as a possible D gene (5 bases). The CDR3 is CASSSASSLNTDTQYF. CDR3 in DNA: TGTGCCAGCAGCTCCGCTAGCTCCCTAAACACAGATACGCAGTATTTT.